This T cell receptor beta chain was retrieved from a study of shared clonotypes between healthy human individuals. Study context: Per-donor plates numbered three CD4 naive, three CD4 memory, two CD8 naive and one CD8 memory.

In replicate PCRs of sorted subsets, around 0.2 ug DNA, some 28,000 T cell genomes, was used. Per the original methods: Because ImmunoSEQ provided only junction sequences with no quality scores, the filtering differed. Clones were read by immunoSEQ multiplex PCR, and TCRdb kept only the in-frame ones, dropping some. From that table come the V and J calls and clone size; the DNA was used to work out D and trimming. The table records 85,000 to 100,000 clones, over 60% of them present only once. There are 12 residues in the CDR3. Germline values: CDR1 SGDLS, CDR2 YYNGEE. With 0 bases removed from V and 2 bases from J, the gap between germline ends came to 2 bases. The CD8 memory fraction combined CD45RO+ cells with TemRA cells (CCR7-negative CD45RA+).

Material: memory CD8+ T cells sorted from blood. Stated subset: CD45RO+ cells pooled with CCR7-negative TemRA cells. The sequence was collected from a man aged 25 to 45 in good health. The chain is built from TRBV9 and TRBJ2-5; unclear D gene. The CDR3 loop is CASSVDQETQYF. CDR3 in DNA: TGTGCCAGCAGCGTAGATCAAGAGACCCAGTACTTC.